This record concerns one TCR beta chain sequence. V lost 5 bases and J lost 2; bases outside the gene matches: 6. The CDR3 loop spans 16 amino acids. Germline CDR1 and CDR2: SEHNR and FQNEAQ (reference sequence). This sample stems from a study of technical replicates of blood from a handful of donors. TCRdb's table, derived via immunoSEQ multiplex PCR, lists solely in-frame clones and lacks some. The table has about 80,000 clones, roughly 98% seen once; the top ten hold more than 0.12%. This chain links TRBV7-9 with TRBJ2-1; 10 bases agree with TRBD2. The TCR originated in a human donor in good health. Sequenced sample: T cells isolated from PBMCs. The chain's CDR3 is CASSRLAGDTYNEQFF. As DNA, the CDR3 is TGTGCCAGCAGCCGGCTAGCGGGAGATACCTACAATGAGCAGTTCTTC. Complete variable domain (other parts from reference TRBV7-9 and TRBJ2-1): DTGVSQNPRHKITKRGQNVTFRCDPISEHNRLYWYRQTLGQGPEFLTYFQNEAQLEKSRLLSDRFSAERPKGSFSTLEIQRTEQGDSAMYLCASSRLAGDTYNEQFFGPGTRLTVL.